What follows describes a single T cell receptor (beta chain). Its target is unknown. TCRdb independently ran MiXCR on the RT-PCR reads; one entry per CDR3 protein. Among some 480,000 distinct CDR3 sequences listed, 11% were seen once. This specimen belongs to a study of response to subunit inactivated influenza vaccine. V lost 0 bases and J 6 bases, leaving 10 bases between the germline ends. This CDR3 has 14 residues. The germline V gene encodes CDR1 WNHNN and CDR2 SYGVQD (reference sequence). Study findings and constraints: That few new T cells are recruited by each seasonal influenza vaccination was the authors' suggestion.

The chain is built from TRBV10-1 and TRBJ2-3; possibly TRBD2 for D (5 bases). The sequence was collected from a man aged 45 to 65 who received an inactivated influenza vaccine. Sample: PBMCs from blood, taken about 6 weeks after vaccination. The CDR3 here is CASSESASWDTQYF. The CDR3 nucleotides read TGCGCCAGCAGTGAGTCTGCTAGCTGGGATACGCAGTATTTT.